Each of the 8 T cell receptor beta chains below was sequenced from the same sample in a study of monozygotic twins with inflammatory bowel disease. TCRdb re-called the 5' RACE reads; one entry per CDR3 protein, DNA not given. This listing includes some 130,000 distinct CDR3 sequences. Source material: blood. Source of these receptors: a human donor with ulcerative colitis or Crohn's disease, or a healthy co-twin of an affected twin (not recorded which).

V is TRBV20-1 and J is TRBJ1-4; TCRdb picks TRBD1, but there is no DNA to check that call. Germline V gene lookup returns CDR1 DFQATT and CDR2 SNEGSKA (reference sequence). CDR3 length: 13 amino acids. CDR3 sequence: CSARGTGNEKLFF.

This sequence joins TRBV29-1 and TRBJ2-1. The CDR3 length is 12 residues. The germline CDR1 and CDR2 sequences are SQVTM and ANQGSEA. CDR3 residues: CSVESSYNEQFF.

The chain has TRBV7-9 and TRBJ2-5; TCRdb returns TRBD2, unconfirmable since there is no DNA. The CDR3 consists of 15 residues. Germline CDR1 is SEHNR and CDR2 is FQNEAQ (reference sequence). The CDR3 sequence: CASSSPTAVEETQYF.

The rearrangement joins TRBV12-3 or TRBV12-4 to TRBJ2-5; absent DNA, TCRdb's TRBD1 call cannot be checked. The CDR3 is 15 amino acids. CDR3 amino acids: CASSGRTKYQETQYF.

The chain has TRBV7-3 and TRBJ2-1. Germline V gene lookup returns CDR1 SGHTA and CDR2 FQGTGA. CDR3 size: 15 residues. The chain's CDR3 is CASSLIGRSLNEQFF.

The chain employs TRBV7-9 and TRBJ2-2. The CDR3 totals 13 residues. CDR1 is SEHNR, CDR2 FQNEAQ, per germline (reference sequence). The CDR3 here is CASSRAGTGELFF. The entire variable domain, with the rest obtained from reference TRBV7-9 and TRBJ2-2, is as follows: DTGVSQNPRHKITKRGQNVTFRCDPISEHNRLYWYRQTLGQGPEFLTYFQNEAQLEKSRLLSDRFSAERPKGSFSTLEIQRTEQGDSAMYLCASSRAGTGELFFGEGSRLTVL.

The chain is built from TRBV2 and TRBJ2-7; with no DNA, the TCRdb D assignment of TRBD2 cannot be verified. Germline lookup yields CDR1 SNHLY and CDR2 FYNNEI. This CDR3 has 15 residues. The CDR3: CASSATSGTSYEQYF.

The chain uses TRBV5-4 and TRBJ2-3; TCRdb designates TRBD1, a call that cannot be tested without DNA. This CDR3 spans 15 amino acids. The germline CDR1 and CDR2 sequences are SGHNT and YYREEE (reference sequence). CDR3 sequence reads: CASSLAHRGTDTQYF.